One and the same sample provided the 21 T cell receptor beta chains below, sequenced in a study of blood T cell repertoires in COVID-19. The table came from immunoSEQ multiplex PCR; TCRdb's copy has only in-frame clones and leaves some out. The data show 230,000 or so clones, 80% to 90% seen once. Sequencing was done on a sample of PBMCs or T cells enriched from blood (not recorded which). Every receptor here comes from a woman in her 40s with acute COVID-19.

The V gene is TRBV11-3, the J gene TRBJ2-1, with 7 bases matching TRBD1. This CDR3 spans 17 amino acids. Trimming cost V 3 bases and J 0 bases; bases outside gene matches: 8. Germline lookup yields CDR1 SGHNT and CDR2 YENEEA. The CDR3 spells CASSFQGTDSSYNEQFF. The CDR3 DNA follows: TGTGCCAGCAGCTTCCAGGGGACAGATAGCTCCTACAATGAGCAGTTCTTC.

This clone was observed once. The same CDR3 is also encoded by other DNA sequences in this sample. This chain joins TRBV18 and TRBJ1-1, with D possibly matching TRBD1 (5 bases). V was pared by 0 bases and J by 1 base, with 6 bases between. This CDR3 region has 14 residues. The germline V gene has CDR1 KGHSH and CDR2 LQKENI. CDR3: CASSPPQGNTEAFF. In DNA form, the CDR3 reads TGTGCCAGCTCACCACCGCAGGGGAACACTGAAGCTTTCTTT.

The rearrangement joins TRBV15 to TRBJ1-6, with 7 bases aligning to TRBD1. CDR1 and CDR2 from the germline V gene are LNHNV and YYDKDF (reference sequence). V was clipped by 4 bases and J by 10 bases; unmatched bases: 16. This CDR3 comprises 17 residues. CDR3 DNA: TGTGCCACCAGCAAAAAGACAGGGATGGAGTGGAGATCACCCCTCCACTTT. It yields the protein CATSKKTGMEWRSPLHF.

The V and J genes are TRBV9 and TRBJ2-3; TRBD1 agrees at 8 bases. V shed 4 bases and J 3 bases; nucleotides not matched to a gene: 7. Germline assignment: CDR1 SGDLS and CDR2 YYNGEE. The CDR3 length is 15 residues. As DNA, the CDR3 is TGTGCCAGCAGCATTGAGGACAGGGCAACAGATACGCAGTATTTT. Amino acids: CASSIEDRATDTQYF.

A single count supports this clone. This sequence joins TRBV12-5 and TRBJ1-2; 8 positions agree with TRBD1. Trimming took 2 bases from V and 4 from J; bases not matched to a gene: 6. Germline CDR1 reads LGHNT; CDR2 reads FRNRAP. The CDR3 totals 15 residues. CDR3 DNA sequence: TGTGCTAGTGGTTTGACCACAGGGGGATTCTATGGCTACACCTTC. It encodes CASGLTTGGFYGYTF.

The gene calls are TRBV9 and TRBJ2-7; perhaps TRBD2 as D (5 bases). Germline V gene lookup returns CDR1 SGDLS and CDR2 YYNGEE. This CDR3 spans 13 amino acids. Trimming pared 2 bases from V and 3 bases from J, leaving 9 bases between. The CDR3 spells CASSVAGDYEQYF. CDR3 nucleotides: TGTGCCAGCAGCGTGGCCGGGGACTACGAGCAGTACTTC.

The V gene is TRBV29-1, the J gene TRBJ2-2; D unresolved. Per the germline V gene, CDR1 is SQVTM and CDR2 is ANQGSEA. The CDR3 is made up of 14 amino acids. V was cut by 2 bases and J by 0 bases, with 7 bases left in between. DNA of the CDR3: TGCAGCGTTGAAAGAGTTTCGAACACCGGGGAGCTGTTTTTT. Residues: CSVERVSNTGELFF.

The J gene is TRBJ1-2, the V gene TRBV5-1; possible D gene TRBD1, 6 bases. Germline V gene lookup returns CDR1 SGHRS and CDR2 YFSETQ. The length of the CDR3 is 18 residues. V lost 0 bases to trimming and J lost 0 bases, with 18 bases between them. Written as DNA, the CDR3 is TGCGCCAGCAGCTTGGAGGAACAGGGATGGAACCCTAACTATGGCTACACCTTC. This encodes CASSLEEQGWNPNYGYTF.

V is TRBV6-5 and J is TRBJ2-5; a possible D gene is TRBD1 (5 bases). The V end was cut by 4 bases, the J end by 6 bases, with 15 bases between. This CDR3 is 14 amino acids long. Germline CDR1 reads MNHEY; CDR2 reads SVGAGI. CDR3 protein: CASSLRRQPQTQYF. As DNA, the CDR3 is TGTGCCAGCAGTTTACGAAGACAGCCTCAGACCCAGTACTTC.

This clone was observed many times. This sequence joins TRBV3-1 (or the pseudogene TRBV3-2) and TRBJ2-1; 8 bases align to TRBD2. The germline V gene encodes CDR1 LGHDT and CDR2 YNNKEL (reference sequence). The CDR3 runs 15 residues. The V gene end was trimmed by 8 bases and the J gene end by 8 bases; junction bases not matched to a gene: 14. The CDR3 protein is CASPKGGGTWDEQFF. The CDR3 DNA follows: TGTGCCAGCCCGAAGGGCGGGGGGACCTGGGATGAGCAGTTCTTC.

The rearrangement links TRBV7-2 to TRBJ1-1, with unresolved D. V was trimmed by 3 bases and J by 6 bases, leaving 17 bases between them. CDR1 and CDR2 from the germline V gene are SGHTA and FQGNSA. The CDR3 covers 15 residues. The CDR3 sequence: CASSFLWQVNPEAFF. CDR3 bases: TGTGCCAGCAGCTTTTTATGGCAGGTAAACCCTGAAGCTTTCTTT.

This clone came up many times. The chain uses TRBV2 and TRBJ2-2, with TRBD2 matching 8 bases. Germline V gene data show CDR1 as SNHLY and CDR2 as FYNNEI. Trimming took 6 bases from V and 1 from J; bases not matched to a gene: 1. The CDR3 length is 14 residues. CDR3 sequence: CASRRGENTGELFF. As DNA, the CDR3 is TGTGCCAGCAGGCGGGGGGAGAACACCGGGGAGCTGTTTTTT.

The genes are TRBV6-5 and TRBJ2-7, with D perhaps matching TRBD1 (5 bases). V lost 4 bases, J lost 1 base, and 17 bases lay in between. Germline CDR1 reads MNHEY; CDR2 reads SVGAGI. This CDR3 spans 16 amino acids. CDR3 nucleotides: TGTGCCAGCAGTTCAGGGTCCAGGGATATATCCTACGAGCAGTACTTC. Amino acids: CASSSGSRDISYEQYF.

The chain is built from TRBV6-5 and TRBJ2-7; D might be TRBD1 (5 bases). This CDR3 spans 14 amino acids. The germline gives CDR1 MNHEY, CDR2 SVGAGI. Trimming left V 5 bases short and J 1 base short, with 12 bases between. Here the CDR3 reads CASSPRAGSYEQYV. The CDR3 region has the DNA TGTGCCAGCAGTCCCAGGGCAGGGTCCTACGAGCAGTACGTC.

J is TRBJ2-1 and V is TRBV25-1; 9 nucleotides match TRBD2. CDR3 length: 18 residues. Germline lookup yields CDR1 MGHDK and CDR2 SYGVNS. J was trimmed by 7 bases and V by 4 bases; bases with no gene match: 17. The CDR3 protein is CASSAQRGAVGERNEQFF. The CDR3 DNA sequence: TGTGCCAGCAGTGCCCAGCGGGGGGCCGTGGGAGAGAGGAATGAGCAGTTCTTC.

CDR3 coding DNA: TGTGCCAGCTCACCCAATTACCAAGAGACCCAGTACTTC. Residues: CASSPNYQETQYF. The V gene is TRBV18, the J gene TRBJ2-5; D not certain. This CDR3 has 13 amino acids. Germline values: CDR1 KGHSH, CDR2 LQKENI. The V gene lost 3 bases and the J gene lost 0 bases, with 5 bases spanning the gap. Full variable domain (rest looked up from reference TRBV18 and TRBJ2-5): NAGVMQNPRHLVRRRGQEARLRCSPMKGHSHVYWYRQLPEEGLKFMVYLQKENIIDESGMPKERFSAEFPKEGPSILRIQQVVRGDSAAYFCASSPNYQETQYFGPGTRLLVL.

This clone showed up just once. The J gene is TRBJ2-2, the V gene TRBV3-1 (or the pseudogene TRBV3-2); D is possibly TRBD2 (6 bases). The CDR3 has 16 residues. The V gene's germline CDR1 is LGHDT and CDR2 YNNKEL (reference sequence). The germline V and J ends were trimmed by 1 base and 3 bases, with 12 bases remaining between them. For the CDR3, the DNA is TGTGCCAGCAGCCAAGGCGGGGTAGCGGACACCGGGGAGCTGTTTTTT. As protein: CASSQGGVADTGELFF.

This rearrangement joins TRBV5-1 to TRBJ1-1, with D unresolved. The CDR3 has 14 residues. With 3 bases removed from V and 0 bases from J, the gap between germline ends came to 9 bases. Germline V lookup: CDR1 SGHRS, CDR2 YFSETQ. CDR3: CASSSEVMNTEAFF. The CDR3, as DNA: TGCGCCAGCAGCTCGGAGGTCATGAACACTGAAGCTTTCTTT.

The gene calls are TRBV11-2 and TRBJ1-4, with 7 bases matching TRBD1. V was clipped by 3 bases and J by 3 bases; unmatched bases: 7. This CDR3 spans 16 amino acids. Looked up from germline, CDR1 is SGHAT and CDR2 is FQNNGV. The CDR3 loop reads CASSFPVGGPNEKLFF. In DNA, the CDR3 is TGTGCCAGCAGCTTCCCGGTAGGGGGCCCTAATGAAAAACTGTTTTTT.

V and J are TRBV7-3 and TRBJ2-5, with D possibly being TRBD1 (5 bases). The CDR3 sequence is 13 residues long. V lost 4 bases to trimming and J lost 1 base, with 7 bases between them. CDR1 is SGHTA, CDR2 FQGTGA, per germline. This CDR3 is CASSSRVQETQYF. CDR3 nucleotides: TGTGCCAGCAGCTCCAGGGTCCAAGAGACCCAGTACTTC.

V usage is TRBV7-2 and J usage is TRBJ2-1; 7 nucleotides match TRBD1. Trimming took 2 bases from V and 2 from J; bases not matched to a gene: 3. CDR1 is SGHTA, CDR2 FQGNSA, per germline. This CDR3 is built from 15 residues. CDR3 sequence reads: CASSLTGDTYNEQFF. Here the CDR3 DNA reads TGTGCCAGCAGCTTAACAGGGGATACCTACAATGAGCAGTTCTTC.